The 15 T cell receptor beta chains below come from one sample, sequenced in a study of blood T cells in healthy people across ages. A second PCR of 7 to 11 cycles used a sample-barcoded 5' primer and a J-beta primer mix. TCRdb re-called the 5' RACE reads with MiXCR, one entry per CDR3 protein. Of 550,000 to 600,000 distinct CDR3 sequences in the sample, roughly 48% were seen once. Sequenced sample: blood. These receptor sequences come from a man older than 75 in good health.

The chain employs TRBV18 and TRBJ2-2; D is tentatively TRBD1 or TRBD2 (5 bases each). Germline V lookup: CDR1 KGHSH, CDR2 LQKENI. The CDR3 totals 17 residues. V was clipped by 3 bases and J by 4 bases, with 18 bases between them. The CDR3 region has the DNA TGTGCCAGCTCACCGGGGACGATAGACAAGACCACCGGGGAGCTGTTTTTT. It yields the protein CASSPGTIDKTTGELFF.

The J gene is TRBJ1-1, the V gene TRBV28; D gene uncertain. CDR1 and CDR2 (germline): MDHEN, SYDVKM. V lost 2 bases and J 0 bases, leaving 1 base between the germline ends. CDR3 size: 12 residues. The DNA of the CDR3 is TGTGCCAGCAGTTTAATGAACACTGAAGCTTTCTTT. It yields the protein CASSLMNTEAFF. The full variable domain, completed using reference TRBV28 and TRBJ1-1, is DVKVTQSSRYLVKRTGEKVFLECVQDMDHENMFWYRQDPGLGLRLIYFSYDVKMKEKGDIPEGYSVSREKKERFSLILESASTNQTSMYLCASSLMNTEAFFGQGTRLTVV.

The rearrangement links TRBV7-9 to TRBJ2-5; 9 nucleotides agree with TRBD2. V shed 2 bases, J shed 11 bases, and the junction held 15 bases outside the gene matches. The CDR3 is made up of 16 amino acids. Germline V gives CDR1 SEHNR, CDR2 FQNEAQ (reference sequence). The CDR3 spells CASSLLARGGLDEQYF. As DNA, the CDR3 is TGTGCCAGCAGCTTATTGGCGCGGGGGGGCCTGGATGAGCAGTACTTC.

This chain uses TRBV7-2 with TRBJ2-7; 8 nucleotides line up with TRBD2. The V segment lost 0 bases and the J segment 7 bases; nucleotides outside the gene matches: 17. The CDR3 contains 18 residues. Germline CDR1 and CDR2: SGHTA and FQGNSA. CDR3 bases: TGTGCCAGCAGCTTAGCGGTGGCTAGCGGGCATATGGGGGATGAGCAGTACTTC. Translation gives CASSLAVASGHMGDEQYF. Variable domain in full (rest from reference TRBV7-2 and TRBJ2-7): GAGVSQSPSNKVTEKGKDVELRCDPISGHTALYWYRQSLGQGLEFLIYFQGNSAPDKSGLPSDRFSAERTGGSVSTLTIQRTQQEDSAVYLCASSLAVASGHMGDEQYFGPGTRLTVT.

The gene calls are TRBV15 and TRBJ2-7; D assignment may be TRBD1 or TRBD2 (5 bases each). The ends were cut back, 5 bases at V and 6 bases at J, with 17 bases in the middle. Germline CDR1 LNHNV, CDR2 YYDKDF (reference sequence). There are 14 residues in the CDR3. The DNA of the CDR3 is TGTGCCACCAGCCCCGGGACGGAGTACGGCGAGCAGTACTTC. This encodes CATSPGTEYGEQYF.

In this sample, this clonotype turned up a few times. The rearrangement joins TRBV7-3 to TRBJ2-1; D is tentatively TRBD1 or TRBD2 (5 bases each). The CDR3 extends over 16 amino acids. CDR1 is SGHTA and CDR2 is FQGTGA in the germline V gene. Trimming took off 5 bases at V and 5 bases at J, with 19 bases between the two ends. In DNA form, the CDR3 reads TGTGCCAGCAGCACAGGACCCAACCTCGGGGACAATGAGCAGTTCTTC. Translating gives CASSTGPNLGDNEQFF. Together with reference TRBV7-3 and TRBJ2-1, the CDR3 gives the full variable domain: GAGVSQTPSNKVTEKGKYVELRCDPISGHTALYWYRQSLGQGPEFLIYFQGTGAADDSGLPNDRFFAVRPEGSVSTLKIQRTERGDSAVYLCASSTGPNLGDNEQFFGPGTRLTVL.

In the case of this clonotype: An end of the junction differs from the germline gene, which may be a read error. The genes are TRBV18 and TRBJ2-1; 11 nucleotides match TRBD2. Germline V lookup: CDR1 KGHSH, CDR2 LQKENI. The CDR3 runs 18 residues. This CDR3 reads CASSPLLLAGGIDNEQFF. For the CDR3, the DNA is TGTGCCAGCTCGCCACTTCTCCTAGCGGGGGGTATCGACAATGAGCAGTTCTTC.

A few counts support this clonotype. This rearrangement joins TRBV7-2 to TRBJ2-1; the D gene is possibly TRBD1 (6 bases). The CDR3 covers 16 residues. CDR1 SGHTA and CDR2 FQGNSA come from the germline V gene. Trimming shortened V by 1 base and J by 0 bases, and 10 bases separated the two germline ends. Here the CDR3 DNA reads TGTGCCAGCAGCTTAGGACGGGACAACTCCTACAATGAGCAGTTCTTC. It codes for CASSLGRDNSYNEQFF.

This clonotype came up a few times. The gene calls are TRBV7-2 and TRBJ2-1, with 7 nucleotides matching TRBD1. CDR1 and CDR2 from the germline V gene are SGHTA and FQGNSA. V trimming: 3 bases; J trimming: 6 bases; junction bases outside the gene matches: 8. This CDR3 comprises 15 residues. The chain's CDR3 is CASSLATGKTNEQFF. The CDR3 DNA is TGTGCCAGCAGCTTGGCGACAGGGAAAACCAATGAGCAGTTCTTC. The variable domain in full, completed from reference TRBV7-2 and TRBJ2-1, reads GAGVSQSPSNKVTEKGKDVELRCDPISGHTALYWYRQSLGQGLEFLIYFQGNSAPDKSGLPSDRFSAERTGGSVSTLTIQRTQQEDSAVYLCASSLATGKTNEQFFGPGTRLTVL.

This clonotype was recorded at least ten times. This chain links TRBV4-3 with TRBJ2-1, with 12 nucleotides matching TRBD2. The CDR3 covers 18 residues. Per germline, CDR1 LGHNA and CDR2 YSLEER. V gave up 0 bases and J gave up 6 bases; unmatched junction bases: 9. CDR3 region: CASSQDLLAGGMVNEQFF. As DNA, the CDR3 is TGCGCCAGCAGCCAAGACTTACTAGCGGGAGGAATGGTCAATGAGCAGTTCTTC.

The sample holds a few counts of this clonotype. For the CDR3, the DNA is TGTGCCAGCTCACTGGTGGGGCACCACCGGGAGACCCAGTACTTC. Residues: CASSLVGHHRETQYF. The V gene is TRBV18, the J gene TRBJ2-5; maybe TRBD1 (5 bases). The V gene lost 4 bases and the J gene lost 5 bases, with 17 bases spanning the gap. Germline loops: CDR1 KGHSH, CDR2 LQKENI. The length of the CDR3 is 15 residues.

The rearrangement links TRBV7-2 to TRBJ1-1; D gene unclear. Germline loops: CDR1 SGHTA, CDR2 FQGNSA. This CDR3 comprises 15 residues. V lost 2 bases and J 0 bases, leaving 10 bases between the germline ends. CDR3 nucleotides: TGTGCCAGCAGCTTAACTCTCTCTATGAACACTGAAGCTTTCTTT. As protein: CASSLTLSMNTEAFF.

The chain employs TRBV6-4 and TRBJ1-2, with 9 bases matching TRBD1. V shed 3 bases, J shed 4 bases, and the junction held 9 bases outside the gene matches. CDR1 and CDR2 from the germline V gene are MRHNA and SNTAGT. The CDR3 sequence is 16 residues long. CDR3 coding DNA: TGTGCCAGCAGTGATGTAGGCCCGGGACAGGGCTATGGCTACACCTTC. Protein: CASSDVGPGQGYGYTF.

This sequence joins TRBV10-3 and TRBJ2-1; D ambiguous. The V and J ends lost 3 bases and 3 bases respectively, with 9 bases between them. Germline lookup yields CDR1 ENHRY and CDR2 SYGVKD. The CDR3 sequence is 14 residues long. CDR3 nucleotides: TGTGCCATCAGTGACCAAGACGGCTACAATGAGCAGTTCTTC. As protein: CAISDQDGYNEQFF.

The chain has TRBV4-3 and TRBJ1-5, with 11 bases matching TRBD1. This CDR3 has 15 amino acids. V was clipped by 4 bases and J by 5 bases; unmatched bases: 4. Germline V lookup: CDR1 LGHNA, CDR2 YSLEER. CDR3 DNA: TGCGCCAGCAGCCGCGGGACAGGGGGAGATCAGCCCCAGCATTTT. As protein: CASSRGTGGDQPQHF.